The sequence of this T cell receptor (beta chain) was determined in a study of blood T cell repertoires in COVID-19. Libraries were prepared by immunoSEQ multiplex PCR; TCRdb keeps only in-frame clonotypes and omits some of them. The profile covers about 80,000 clones, with approximately 82% appearing a single time and roughly 9% taken by the ten largest. Germline CDR1 ENHRY, CDR2 SYGVKD. The V end was cut by 3 bases, the J end by 2 bases, with 12 bases between. The CDR3 is 15 amino acids. This TCR came from a human donor in a cohort sampled during active COVID-19. The chain uses TRBV10-3 and TRBJ2-3; weak D call: TRBD2 (5 bases). Input material: peripheral blood. For the CDR3, the DNA is TGTGCCATCAGTGAAAGCGGAGACCTCACAGATACGCAGTATTTT. It codes for CAISESGDLTDTQYF.